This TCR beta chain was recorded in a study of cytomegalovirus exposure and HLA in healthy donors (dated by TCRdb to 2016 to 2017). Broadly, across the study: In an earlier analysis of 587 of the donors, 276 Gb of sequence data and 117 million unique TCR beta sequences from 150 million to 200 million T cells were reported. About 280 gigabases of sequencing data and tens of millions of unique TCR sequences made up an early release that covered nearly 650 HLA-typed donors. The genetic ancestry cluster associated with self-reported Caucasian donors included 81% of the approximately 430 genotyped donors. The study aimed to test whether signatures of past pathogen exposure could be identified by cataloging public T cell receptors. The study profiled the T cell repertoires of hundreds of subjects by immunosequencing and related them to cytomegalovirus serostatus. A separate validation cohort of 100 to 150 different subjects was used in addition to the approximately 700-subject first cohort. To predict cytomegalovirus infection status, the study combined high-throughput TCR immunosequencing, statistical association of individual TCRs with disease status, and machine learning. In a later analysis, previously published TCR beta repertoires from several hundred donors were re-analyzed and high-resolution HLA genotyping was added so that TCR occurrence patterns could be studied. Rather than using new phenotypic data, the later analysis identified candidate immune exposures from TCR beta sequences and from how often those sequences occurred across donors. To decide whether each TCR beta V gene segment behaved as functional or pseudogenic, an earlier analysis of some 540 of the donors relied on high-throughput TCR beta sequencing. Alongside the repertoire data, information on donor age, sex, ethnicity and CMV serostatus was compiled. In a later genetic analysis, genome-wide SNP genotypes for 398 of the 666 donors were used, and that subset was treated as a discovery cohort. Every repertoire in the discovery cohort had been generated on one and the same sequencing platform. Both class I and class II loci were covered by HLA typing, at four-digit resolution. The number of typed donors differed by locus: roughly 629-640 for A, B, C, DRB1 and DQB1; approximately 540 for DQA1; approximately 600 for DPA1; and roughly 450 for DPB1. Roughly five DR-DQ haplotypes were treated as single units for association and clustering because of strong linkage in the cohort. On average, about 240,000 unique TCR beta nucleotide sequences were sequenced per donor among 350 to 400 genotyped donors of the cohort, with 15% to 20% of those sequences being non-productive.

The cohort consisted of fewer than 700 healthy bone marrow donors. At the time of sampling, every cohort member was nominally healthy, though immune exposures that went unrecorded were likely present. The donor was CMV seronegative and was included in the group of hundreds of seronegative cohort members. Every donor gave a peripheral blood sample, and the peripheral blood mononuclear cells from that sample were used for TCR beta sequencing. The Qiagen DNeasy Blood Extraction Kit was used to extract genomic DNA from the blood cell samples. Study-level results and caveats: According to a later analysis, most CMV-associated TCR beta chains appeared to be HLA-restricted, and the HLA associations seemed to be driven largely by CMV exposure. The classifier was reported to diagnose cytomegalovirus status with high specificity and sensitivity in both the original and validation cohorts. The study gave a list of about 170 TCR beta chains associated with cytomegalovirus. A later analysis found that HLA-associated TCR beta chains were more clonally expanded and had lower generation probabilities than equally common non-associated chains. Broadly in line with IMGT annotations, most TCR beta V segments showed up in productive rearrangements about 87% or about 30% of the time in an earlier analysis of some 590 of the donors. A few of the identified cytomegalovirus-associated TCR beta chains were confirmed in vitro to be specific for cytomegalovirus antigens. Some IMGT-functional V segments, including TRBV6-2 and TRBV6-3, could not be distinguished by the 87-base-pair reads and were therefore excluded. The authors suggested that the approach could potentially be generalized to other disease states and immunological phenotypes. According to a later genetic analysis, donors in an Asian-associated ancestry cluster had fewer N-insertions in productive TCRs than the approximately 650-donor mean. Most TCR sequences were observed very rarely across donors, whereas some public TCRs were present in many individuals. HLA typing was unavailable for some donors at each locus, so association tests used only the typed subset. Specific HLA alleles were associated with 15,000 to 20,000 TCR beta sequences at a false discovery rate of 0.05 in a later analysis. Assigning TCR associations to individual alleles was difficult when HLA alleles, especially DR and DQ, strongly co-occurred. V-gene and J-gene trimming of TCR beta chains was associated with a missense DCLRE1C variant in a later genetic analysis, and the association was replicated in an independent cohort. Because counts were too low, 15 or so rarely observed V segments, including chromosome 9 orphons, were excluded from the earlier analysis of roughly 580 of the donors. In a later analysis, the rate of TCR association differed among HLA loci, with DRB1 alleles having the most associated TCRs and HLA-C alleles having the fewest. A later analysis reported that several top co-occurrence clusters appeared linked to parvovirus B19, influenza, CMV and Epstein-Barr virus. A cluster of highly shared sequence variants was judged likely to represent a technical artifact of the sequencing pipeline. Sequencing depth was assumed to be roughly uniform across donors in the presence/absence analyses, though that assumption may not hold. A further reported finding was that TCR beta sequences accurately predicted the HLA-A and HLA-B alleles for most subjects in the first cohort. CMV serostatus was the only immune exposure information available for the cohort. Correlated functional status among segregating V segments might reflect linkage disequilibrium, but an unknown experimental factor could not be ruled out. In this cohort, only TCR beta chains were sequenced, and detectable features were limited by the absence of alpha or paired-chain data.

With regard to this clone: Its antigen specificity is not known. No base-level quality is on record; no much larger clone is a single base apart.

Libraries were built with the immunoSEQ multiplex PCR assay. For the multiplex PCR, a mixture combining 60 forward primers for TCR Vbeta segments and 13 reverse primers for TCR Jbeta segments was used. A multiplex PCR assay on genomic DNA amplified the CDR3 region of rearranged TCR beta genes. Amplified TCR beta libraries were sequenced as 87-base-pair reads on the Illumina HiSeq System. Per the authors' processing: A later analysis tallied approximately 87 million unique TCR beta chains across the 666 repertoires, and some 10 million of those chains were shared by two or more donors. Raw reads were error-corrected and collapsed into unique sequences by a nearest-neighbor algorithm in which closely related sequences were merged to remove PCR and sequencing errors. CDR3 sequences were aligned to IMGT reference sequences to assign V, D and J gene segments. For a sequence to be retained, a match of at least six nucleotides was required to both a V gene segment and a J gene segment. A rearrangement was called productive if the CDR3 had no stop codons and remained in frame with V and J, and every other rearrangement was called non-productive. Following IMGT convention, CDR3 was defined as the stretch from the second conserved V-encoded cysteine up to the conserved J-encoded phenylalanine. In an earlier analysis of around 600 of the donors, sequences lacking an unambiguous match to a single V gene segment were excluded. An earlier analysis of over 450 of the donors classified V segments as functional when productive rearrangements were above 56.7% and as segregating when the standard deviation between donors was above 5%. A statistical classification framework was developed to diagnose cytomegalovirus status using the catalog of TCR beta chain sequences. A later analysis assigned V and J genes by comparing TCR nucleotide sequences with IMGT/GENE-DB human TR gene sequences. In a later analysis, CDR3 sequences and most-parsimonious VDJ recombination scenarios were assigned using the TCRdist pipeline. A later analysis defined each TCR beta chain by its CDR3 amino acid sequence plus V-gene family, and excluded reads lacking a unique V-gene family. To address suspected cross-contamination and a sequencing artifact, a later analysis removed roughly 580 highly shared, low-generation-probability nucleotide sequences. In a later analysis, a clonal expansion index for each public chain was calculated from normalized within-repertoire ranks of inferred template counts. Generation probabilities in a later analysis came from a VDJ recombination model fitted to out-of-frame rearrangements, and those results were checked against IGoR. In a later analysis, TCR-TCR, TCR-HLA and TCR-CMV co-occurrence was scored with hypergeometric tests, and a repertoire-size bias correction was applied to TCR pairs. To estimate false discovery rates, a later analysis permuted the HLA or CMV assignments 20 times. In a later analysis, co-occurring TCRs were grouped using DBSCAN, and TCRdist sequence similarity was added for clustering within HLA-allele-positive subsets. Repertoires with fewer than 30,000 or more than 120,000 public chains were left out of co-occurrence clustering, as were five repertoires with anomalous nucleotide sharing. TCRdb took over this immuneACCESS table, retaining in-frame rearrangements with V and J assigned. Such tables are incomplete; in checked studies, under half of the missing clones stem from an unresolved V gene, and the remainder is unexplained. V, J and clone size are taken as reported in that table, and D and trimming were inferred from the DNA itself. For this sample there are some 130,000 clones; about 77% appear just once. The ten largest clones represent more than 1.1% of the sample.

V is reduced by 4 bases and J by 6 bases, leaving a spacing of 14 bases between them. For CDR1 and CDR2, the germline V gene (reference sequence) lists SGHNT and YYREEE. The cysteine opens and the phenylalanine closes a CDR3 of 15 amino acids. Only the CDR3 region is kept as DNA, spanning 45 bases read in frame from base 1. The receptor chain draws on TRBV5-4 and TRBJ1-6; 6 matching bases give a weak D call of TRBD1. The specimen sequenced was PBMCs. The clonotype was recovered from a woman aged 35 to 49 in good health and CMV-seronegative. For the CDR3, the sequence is CASSPTGSPNSPLHF. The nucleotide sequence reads TGTGCCAGCAGCCCTACAGGGAGCCCTAATTCACCCCTCCACTTT. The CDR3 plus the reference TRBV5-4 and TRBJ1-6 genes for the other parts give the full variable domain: ETGVTQSPTHLIKTRGQQVTLRCSSQSGHNTVSWYQQALGQGPQFIFQYYREEENGRGNFPPRFSGLQFPNYSSELNVNALELDDSALYLCASSPTGSPNSPLHFGNGTRLTVT.